This T cell receptor (beta chain) was sequenced during a study of OX40 agonist ivuxolimab in advanced cancers. Libraries were prepared by immunoSEQ multiplex PCR; TCRdb keeps only in-frame clonotypes and omits some of them. The table lists approximately 23,000 clones, 70% to 90% of them singletons, with 29% in the top ten. V was pared by 3 bases and J by 6 bases, with 15 bases between. The germline V gene has CDR1 KGHSH and CDR2 LQKENI. This CDR3 region has 15 residues. This TCR derives from an adult with an advanced solid tumor such as melanoma, head and neck, liver or kidney cancer. The material was CD4+ or CD8+ T cells sorted from blood, obtained in a trial of the OX40 agonist ivuxolimab. The chain is built from TRBV18 and TRBJ2-1, with D perhaps being TRBD1 or TRBD2 (5 bases each). The chain's CDR3 is CASSPSGAPGNEQFF. The CDR3 nucleotides read TGTGCCAGCTCACCTTCCGGGGCGCCAGGCAATGAGCAGTTCTTC.